This T cell receptor (beta chain) is from a study of CD8+ T cells in alopecia areata. Study-level background: Twice daily, treated patients received 5 to 10 mg of oral tofacitinib.

Documented treatment: oral pan-JAK inhibitor, 5-10 mg twice daily. This clone appeared a few times. As yet, its antigen is unknown. cDNA reverse transcribed from extracted RNA served as the sequencing template. Repertoires were generated with immunoSEQ multiplex PCR, while TCRdb's copy carries only in-frame clones and drops some. This sample carries 200,000 to 250,000 clones, around three fifths of them seen once, and the ten largest clones take around 4%. Study-level results: One nonresponder leaves baseline CD8+ expansion's link to response uncertain. Researchers report lesional scalp, most notably alopecia totalis/universalis, outstripped normal scalp in clonality. Among the top 100, expanded CD8+ clones were significantly decreased by tofacitinib, as was scalp clonality.

Germline CDR1 is SQVTM and CDR2 is ANQGSEA. This CDR3 has 12 amino acids. The V segment lost 7 bases and the J segment 4 bases; nucleotides outside the gene matches: 6. The sample here was CD4+ T cells sorted from blood, taken at week 4, from a patient treated with tofacitinib. This sequence was found in a human donor with alopecia areata. This chain joins TRBV29-1 and TRBJ2-7; 8 nucleotides line up with TRBD1. The CDR3 region has the DNA TGCAGCGCTGGACAGGGCGGGTACGAGCAGTACTTC. The encoded protein is CSAGQGGYEQYF.